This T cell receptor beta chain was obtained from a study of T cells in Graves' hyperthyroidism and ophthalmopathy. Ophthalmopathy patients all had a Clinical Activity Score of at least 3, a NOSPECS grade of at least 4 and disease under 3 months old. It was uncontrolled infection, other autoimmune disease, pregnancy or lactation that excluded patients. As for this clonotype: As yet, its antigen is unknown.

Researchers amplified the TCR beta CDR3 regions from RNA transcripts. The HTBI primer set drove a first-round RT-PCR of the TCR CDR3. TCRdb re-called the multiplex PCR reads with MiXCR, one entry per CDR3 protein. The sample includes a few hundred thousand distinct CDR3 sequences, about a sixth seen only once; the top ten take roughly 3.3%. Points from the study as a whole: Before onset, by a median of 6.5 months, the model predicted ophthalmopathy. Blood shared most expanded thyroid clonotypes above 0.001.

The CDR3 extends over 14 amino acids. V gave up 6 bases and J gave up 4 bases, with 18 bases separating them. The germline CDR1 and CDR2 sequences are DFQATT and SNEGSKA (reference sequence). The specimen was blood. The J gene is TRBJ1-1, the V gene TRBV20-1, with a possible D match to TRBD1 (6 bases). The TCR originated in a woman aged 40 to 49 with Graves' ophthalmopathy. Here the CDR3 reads CSAALQQGPTEAFF. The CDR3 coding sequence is TGCAGTGCCGCGCTCCAACAGGGTCCCACTGAAGCTTTCTTT.